This is a list of T cell receptor beta chains from one sample in a study of Ad26.COV2.S vaccination and SARS-CoV-2 variants. The data were produced by immunoSEQ multiplex PCR, yet TCRdb's version contains in-frame clones alone and is incomplete. The repertoire holds approximately 420,000 clones, with roughly 90% as singletons. The input for sequencing was peripheral blood, taken in a trial of Ad26.COV2.S vaccine versus placebo. The receptors shown here come from a person aged 18-65 years who received the Ad26.COV2.S COVID-19 vaccine or a placebo. The CDR3 runs from the conserved cysteine through the conserved F or W. A D gene is named only where the DNA matches it firmly. Where a row states a size, it is once, few, many or the class of an expanded clone; other rows omit it.

J gene,V gene,D gene,clone size,CDR3 DNA,CDR3 protein
TRBJ2-1,TRBV28,.,.,TGTGCCAGCGGTAAGGGGGGGATTAGCCTTCTAAGCTCCTACAATGAGCAGTTCTTC,CASGKGGISLLSSYNEQFF
TRBJ2-2,TRBV25-1,.,.,TGTGCCAGCAGTGATCCGGCTTACCCGGGGAACACCGGGGAGCTGTTTTTT,CASSDPAYPGNTGELFF
TRBJ2-7,TRBV4-3,.,.,TGCGCCAGCAGCCAAGATAGTGGGTCCCCCCTCCACGAGCAGTACTTC,CASSQDSGSPLHEQYF
TRBJ1-2,TRBV5-4,.,.,TGTGCCAGCAGCCTTAGACAAGAAACCGGACAGAGGGGCTACACCTTC,CASSLRQETGQRGYTF
TRBJ2-5,TRBV5-6,.,.,TGTGCCAGCACTCCTAGGTGGGGACGACCCCAAGAGACCCAGTACTTC,CASTPRWGRPQETQYF
TRBJ2-3,TRBV7-8,.,once,TGTGCCAGCAGCTTAGAAGACTCAGATACGCAGTATTTT,CASSLEDSDTQYF
TRBJ2-6,TRBV4-3,TRBD1,.,TGCGCCAGCAGCCAAGGAAGGGGGCCTGGGGCCAACGTCCTGACTTTC,CASSQGRGPGANVLTF
TRBJ1-2,TRBV7-2,.,.,TGTGCCAGCAGCTTAGGAAGTTTGGGGATTAACTATGGCTACACCTTC,CASSLGSLGINYGYTF
TRBJ1-5,TRBV30,.,.,TGTGCCTGGAGTACCAGGGTATCGGAACAGCCCCAGCATTTT,CAWSTRVSEQPQHF
TRBJ1-2,TRBV7-6,.,.,TGTGCCAGCAGCTTACTAGGGAACCCACCGGGGGGCTATGGCTACACCTTC,CASSLLGNPPGGYGYTF
TRBJ1-1,TRBV27,.,.,TGTGCCAGCAGTTTAAGTGTGAACACTGAAGCTTTCTTT,CASSLSVNTEAFF
TRBJ2-3,TRBV3-1/TRBV3-2,TRBD2,.,TGTGCCAGCAGCCAAGAAGCTAGCGGGGGGTCTACGCAGTATTTT,CASSQEASGGSTQYF
TRBJ1-6,TRBV2,.,.,TGTGCCAGCACCGAGGGTGGGAATCCCTATAATTCACCCCTCCACTTT,CASTEGGNPYNSPLHF
TRBJ2-5,TRBV2,TRBD2,.,TGTGCCAGCAAAAAGCGGGGGGGCGAGGAGACCCAGTACTTC,CASKKRGGEETQYF
TRBJ1-1,TRBV12-3/TRBV12-4,.,.,TGTGCCAGCAGGTTGAGCGGAGTCCTTGAAGCTTTCTTT,CASRLSGVLEAFF
TRBJ1-5,TRBV29-1,TRBD1,.,TGCAGCGTTGCCGGGACAGGGGGCAAGAGCAATCAGCCCCAGCATTTT,CSVAGTGGKSNQPQHF
TRBJ1-3,TRBV7-3,TRBD1,.,TGTGCCAGCAGCTTTTGGCAGGGGGCCCTAGCTGGAAACACCATATATTTT,CASSFWQGALAGNTIYF
TRBJ2-7,TRBV6-5,TRBD1,.,TGTGCCAGCAGACCTGAATTGACAGGGTCCCCCTACTTC,CASRPELTGSPYF
TRBJ2-2,TRBV5-6,.,.,TGTGCCAGCAGCTTGGTTCTGGGGGCGGCCGGGGAGCTGTTTTTT,CASSLVLGAAGELFF
TRBJ2-7,TRBV3-1/TRBV3-2,.,.,TGTGCCAGCAGCCAAGATTCGGGCCGGGACTACGAGCAGTACTTC,CASSQDSGRDYEQYF
TRBJ2-3,TRBV5-5,TRBD2,.,TGTGCCAGCAGCCCGGGGGGGGGCAGCACAGATACGCAGTATTTT,CASSPGGGSTDTQYF
TRBJ1-5,TRBV6-5,.,.,TGTGCCAGCAGTTACCCAAATCGACCTGTTCAGCCCCAGCATTTT,CASSYPNRPVQPQHF
TRBJ2-3,TRBV10-3,TRBD2,.,TGTGCCATCAGTGTCATCAAGGCTAGCGGGGGGCCGGTCACAGATACGCAGTATTTT,CAISVIKASGGPVTDTQYF
TRBJ1-1,TRBV7-2,.,.,TGTGCCAGCAGCTTAAGACTCCGACCCTGGGGCCACACTGAAGCTTTCTTT,CASSLRLRPWGHTEAFF
TRBJ2-5,TRBV20-1,.,few,TGCAGGGTGGGGCGGCAAGAGACCCAGTACTTC,CRVGRQETQYF
TRBJ2-7,TRBV7-8,.,few,TGTGCCAGCAGCTCCCGCTTCGGCAGGGCAGACGAGCAGTACTTC,CASSSRFGRADEQYF
TRBJ2-7,TRBV27,.,.,TGTGCCAGCAGTTTTGTGGGCGACGACGAGCAGTACTTC,CASSFVGDDEQYF
TRBJ2-3,TRBV28,.,.,TGTGCCAGCAGCACAGATACGCAGTATTTT,CASSTDTQYF
TRBJ2-1,TRBV6-5,.,.,TGTGCCAGCATGGAGAACTCCTACAATGAGCAGTTCTTC,CASMENSYNEQFF
TRBJ1-1,TRBV30,.,.,TGTGCCTGGAGAAAACGGATGAACACTGAAGCTTTCTTT,CAWRKRMNTEAFF
TRBJ1-1,TRBV10-3,TRBD1,.,TGTGCCATCAGGGGACAGGGCCACACTGAAGCTTTCTTT,CAIRGQGHTEAFF
TRBJ2-3,TRBV9,.,.,TGTGCCAGCAGCTTCGCCGGGATCACTACCGATACGCAGTATTTT,CASSFAGITTDTQYF